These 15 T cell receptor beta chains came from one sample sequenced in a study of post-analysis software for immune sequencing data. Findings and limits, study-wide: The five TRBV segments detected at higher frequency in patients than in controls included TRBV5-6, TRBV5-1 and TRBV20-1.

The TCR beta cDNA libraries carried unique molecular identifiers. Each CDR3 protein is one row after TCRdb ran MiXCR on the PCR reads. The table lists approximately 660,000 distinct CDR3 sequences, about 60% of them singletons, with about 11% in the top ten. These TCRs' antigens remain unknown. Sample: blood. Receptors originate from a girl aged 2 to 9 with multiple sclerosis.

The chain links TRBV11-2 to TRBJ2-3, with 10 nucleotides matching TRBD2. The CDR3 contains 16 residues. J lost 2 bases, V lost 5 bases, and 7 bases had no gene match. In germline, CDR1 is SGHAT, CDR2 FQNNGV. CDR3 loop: CASSPGTSAITDTQYF. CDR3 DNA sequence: TGTGCCAGCAGCCCCGGGACTAGCGCTATCACAGATACGCAGTATTTT.

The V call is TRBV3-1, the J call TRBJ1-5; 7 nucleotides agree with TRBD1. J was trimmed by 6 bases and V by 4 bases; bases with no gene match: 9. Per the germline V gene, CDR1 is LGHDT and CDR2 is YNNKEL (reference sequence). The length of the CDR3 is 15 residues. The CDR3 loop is CASSRSGTDGQPQHF. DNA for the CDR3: TGTGCCAGCAGCCGGTCGGGGACAGATGGTCAGCCCCAGCATTTT. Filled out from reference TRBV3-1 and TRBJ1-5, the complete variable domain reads DTAVSQTPKYLVTQMGNDKSIKCEQNLGHDTMYWYKQDSKKFLKIMFSYNNKELIINETVPNRFSPKSPDKAHLNLHINSLELGDSAVYFCASSRSGTDGQPQHFGDGTRLSIL.

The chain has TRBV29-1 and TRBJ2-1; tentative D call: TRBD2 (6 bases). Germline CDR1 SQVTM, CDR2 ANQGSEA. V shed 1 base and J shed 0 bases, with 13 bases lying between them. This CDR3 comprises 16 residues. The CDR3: CSVEVPVGSSYNEQFF. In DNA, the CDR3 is TGCAGCGTTGAAGTCCCCGTCGGGAGCTCCTACAATGAGCAGTTCTTC.

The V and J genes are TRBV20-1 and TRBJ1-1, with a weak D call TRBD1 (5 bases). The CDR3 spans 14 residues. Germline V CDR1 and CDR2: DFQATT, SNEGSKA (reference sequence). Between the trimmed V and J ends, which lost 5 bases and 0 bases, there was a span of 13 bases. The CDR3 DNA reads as TGCAGTGCTTGGGGGGGGTTAATGAACACTGAAGCTTTCTTT. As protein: CSAWGGLMNTEAFF.

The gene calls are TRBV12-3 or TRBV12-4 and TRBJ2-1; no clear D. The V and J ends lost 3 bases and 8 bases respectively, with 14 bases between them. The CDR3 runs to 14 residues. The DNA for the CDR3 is TGTGCCAGCAGTTTGGACCCCGCGATGCATGAGCAGTTCTTC. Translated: CASSLDPAMHEQFF.

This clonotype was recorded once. CDR3 DNA: TGTGCCACCAGCATCGGGCTCCAATCCTACAATGAGCAGTTCTTC. Translation gives CATSIGLQSYNEQFF. The V gene is TRBV15, the J gene TRBJ2-1; D gene uncertain. The CDR3 extends over 15 amino acids. V was pared by 4 bases and J by 1 base, with 11 bases between. Looked up from germline, CDR1 is LNHNV and CDR2 is YYDKDF (reference sequence).

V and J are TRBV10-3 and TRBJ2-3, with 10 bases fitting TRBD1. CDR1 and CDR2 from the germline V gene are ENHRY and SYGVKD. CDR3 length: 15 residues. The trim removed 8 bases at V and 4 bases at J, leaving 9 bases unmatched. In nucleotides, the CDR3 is TGTGCCATCCGCCCAGGACAGGGGGGTCCAGATACGCAGTATTTT. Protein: CAIRPGQGGPDTQYF.

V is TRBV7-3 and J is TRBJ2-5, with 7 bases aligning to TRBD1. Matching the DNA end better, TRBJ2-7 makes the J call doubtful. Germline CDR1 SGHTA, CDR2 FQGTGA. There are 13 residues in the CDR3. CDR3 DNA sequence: TGTGCCAGCAGCCCGGGGACAGTCGACGAGCAGTACTTC. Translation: CASSPGTVDEQYF.

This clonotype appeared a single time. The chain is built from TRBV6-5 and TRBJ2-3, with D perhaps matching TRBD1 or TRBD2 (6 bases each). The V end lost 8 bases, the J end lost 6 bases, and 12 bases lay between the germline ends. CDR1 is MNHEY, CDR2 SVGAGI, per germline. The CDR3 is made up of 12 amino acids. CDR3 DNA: TGTGCCAGCGCGGGACATACCGATACGCAGTATTTT. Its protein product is CASAGHTDTQYF.

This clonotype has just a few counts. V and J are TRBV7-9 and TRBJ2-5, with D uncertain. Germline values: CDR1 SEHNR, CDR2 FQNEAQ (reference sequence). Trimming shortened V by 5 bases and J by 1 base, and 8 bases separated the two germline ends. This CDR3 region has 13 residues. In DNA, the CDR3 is TGTGCCAGCAGCCCGCCACCCCAAGAGACCCAGTACTTC. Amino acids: CASSPPPQETQYF.

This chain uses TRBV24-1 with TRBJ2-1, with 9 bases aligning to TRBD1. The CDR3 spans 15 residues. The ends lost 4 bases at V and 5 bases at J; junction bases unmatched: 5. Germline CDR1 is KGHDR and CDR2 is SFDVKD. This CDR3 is CATSEGGTGNNEQFF. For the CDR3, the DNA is TGTGCCACCAGTGAGGGGGGGACAGGGAACAATGAGCAGTTCTTC.

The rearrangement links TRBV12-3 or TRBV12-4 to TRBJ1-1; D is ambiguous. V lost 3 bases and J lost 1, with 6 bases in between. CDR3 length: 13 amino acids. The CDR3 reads CASSLKPNTEAFF. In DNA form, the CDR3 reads TGTGCCAGCAGTTTGAAGCCGAACACTGAAGCTTTCTTT.

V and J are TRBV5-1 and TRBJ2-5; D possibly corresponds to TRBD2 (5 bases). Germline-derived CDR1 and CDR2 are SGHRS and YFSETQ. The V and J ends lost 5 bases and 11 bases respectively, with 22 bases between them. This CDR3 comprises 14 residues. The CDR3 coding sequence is TGCGCCAGCAGAGGCGACAATCGGGCGGGTGAGCAGTACTTC. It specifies CASRGDNRAGEQYF.

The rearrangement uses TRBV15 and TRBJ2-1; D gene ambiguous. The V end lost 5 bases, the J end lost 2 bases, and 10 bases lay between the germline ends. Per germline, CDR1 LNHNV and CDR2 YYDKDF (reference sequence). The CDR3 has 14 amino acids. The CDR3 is CATSGRTAYNEQFF. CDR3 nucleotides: TGTGCCACCAGCGGGCGGACCGCCTACAATGAGCAGTTCTTC.

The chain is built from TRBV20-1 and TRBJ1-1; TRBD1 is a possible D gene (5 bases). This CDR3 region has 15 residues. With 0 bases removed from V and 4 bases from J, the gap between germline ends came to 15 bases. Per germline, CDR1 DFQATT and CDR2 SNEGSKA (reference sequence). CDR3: CSARDWQGGGTEAFF. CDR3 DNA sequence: TGCAGTGCTAGAGATTGGCAGGGCGGCGGCACTGAAGCTTTCTTT.